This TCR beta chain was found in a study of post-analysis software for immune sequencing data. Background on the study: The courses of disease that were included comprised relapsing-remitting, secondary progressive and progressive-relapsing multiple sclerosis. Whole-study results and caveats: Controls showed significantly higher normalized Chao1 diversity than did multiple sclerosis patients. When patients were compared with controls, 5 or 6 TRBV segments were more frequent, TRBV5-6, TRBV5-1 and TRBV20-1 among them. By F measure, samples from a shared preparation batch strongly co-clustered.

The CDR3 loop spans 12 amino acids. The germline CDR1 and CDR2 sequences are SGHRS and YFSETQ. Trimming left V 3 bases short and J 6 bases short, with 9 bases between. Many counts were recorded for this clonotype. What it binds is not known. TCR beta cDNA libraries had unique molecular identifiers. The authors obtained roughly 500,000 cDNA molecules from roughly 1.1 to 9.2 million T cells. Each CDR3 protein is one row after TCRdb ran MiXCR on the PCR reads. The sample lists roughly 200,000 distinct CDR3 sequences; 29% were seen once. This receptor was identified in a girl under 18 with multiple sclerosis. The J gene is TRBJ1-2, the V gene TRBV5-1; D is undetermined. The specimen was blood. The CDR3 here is CASSSRTDGYTF. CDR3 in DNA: TGCGCCAGCAGCTCCCGGACGGATGGCTACACCTTC.